This entry lists 18 T cell receptor beta chains sequenced from one sample in a study of T cells in Graves' hyperthyroidism and ophthalmopathy. Amplification yielded TCR beta CDR3 regions, with RNA transcripts as the source. First-round RT-PCR targeting the TCR CDR3 was performed with the HTBI primer set. TCRdb ran MiXCR on the multiplex PCR reads and lists one entry per CDR3 protein. The data contain hundreds of thousands of distinct CDR3 sequences, roughly 15% of them singletons. The specimen was blood. The receptor set was obtained from a woman aged 45-59 years with Graves' ophthalmopathy.

The table lists this clonotype with many counts. The genes are TRBV11-2 and TRBJ2-1, with 12 nucleotides matching TRBD2. The CDR3 is 16 residues long. V lost 5 bases and J lost 6; bases outside the gene matches: 8. Looked up from germline, CDR1 is SGHAT and CDR2 is FQNNGV. The CDR3 nucleotides are TGTGCCAGCAGCCCGTGGACTAGCGGGGCTTTCAATGAGCAGTTCTTC. Translated: CASSPWTSGAFNEQFF.

The chain combines TRBV29-1 with TRBJ2-2; D unresolved. The germline CDR1 and CDR2 sequences are SQVTM and ANQGSEA. This CDR3 is 12 amino acids long. The V end was cut by 6 bases, the J end by 1 base, with 6 bases between. This CDR3 is CSVTENTGELFF. CDR3 nucleotides: TGCAGCGTAACAGAGAACACCGGGGAGCTGTTTTTT.

This clonotype was recorded a few times. The chain uses TRBV29-1 and TRBJ2-3; D is perhaps TRBD1 (5 bases). Trimming left V 2 bases short and J 4 bases short, with 10 bases between. This CDR3 is built from 13 residues. From germline, CDR1 is SQVTM and CDR2 ANQGSEA. CDR3 in DNA: TGCAGCGTTGAAAGGGGCAACGCAGATACGCAGTATTTT. It codes for CSVERGNADTQYF.

A few counts support this clonotype. The chain joins TRBV27 to TRBJ2-5; no firm D call. The germline V and J ends were trimmed by 5 bases and 2 bases, with 12 bases remaining between them. CDR1 is MNHEY and CDR2 is SMNVEV in the germline V gene (reference sequence). The length of the CDR3 is 14 residues. The CDR3 DNA sequence: TGTGCCAGCAGTCCATACCACCCGCAAGAGACCCAGTACTTC. Protein product: CASSPYHPQETQYF.

This clonotype was counted many times. The V and J genes are TRBV2 and TRBJ2-6; D may be TRBD2 (5 bases). The CDR3 has 15 residues. V lost 3 bases to trimming and J lost 2 bases, with 8 bases between them. Per germline, CDR1 SNHLY and CDR2 FYNNEI. For the CDR3, the DNA is TGTGCCAGCAGTGATCCAGCGGCTGGGGCCAACGTCCTGACTTTC. As protein: CASSDPAAGANVLTF. The entire variable domain, with the rest obtained from reference TRBV2 and TRBJ2-6, is as follows: EPEVTQTPSHQVTQMGQEVILRCVPISNHLYFYWYRQILGQKVEFLVSFYNNEISEKSEIFDDQFSVERPDGSNFTLKIRSTKLEDSAMYFCASSDPAAGANVLTFGAGSRLTVL.

CDR3 sequence reads: CASSYETSGRARHEQYF. The CDR3 nucleotides read TGTGCCAGCAGTTACGAGACTAGCGGGAGGGCCCGCCACGAGCAGTACTTC. The chain is built from TRBV6-6 and TRBJ2-7; 14 bases map to TRBD2. There are 17 residues in the CDR3. The germline V gene has CDR1 MNHNY and CDR2 SVGAGI (reference sequence). J lost 5 bases, V lost 2 bases, and 8 bases had no gene match.

This clonotype was detected ten times or more. The chain uses TRBV18 and TRBJ2-5; weak D call: TRBD2 (8 bases). The germline V gene encodes CDR1 KGHSH and CDR2 LQKENI. CDR3 length equals 17 residues. Trimming took 1 base from V and 3 from J, leaving 18 bases between them. As DNA, the CDR3 is TGTGCCAGCTCACCACGAGGGGGCGCGGGAGGAGAAGAGACCCAGTACTTC. Its protein product is CASSPRGGAGGEETQYF.

The sample holds many counts of this clonotype. The rearrangement joins TRBV2 to TRBJ2-7; TRBD1 matches 7 bases. Germline CDR1 and CDR2: SNHLY and FYNNEI. This CDR3 comprises 15 residues. Trimming cost V 8 bases and J 0 bases; bases outside gene matches: 10. CDR3 amino acids: CASGRKRQGSYEQYF. The CDR3 nucleotides read TGTGCCAGCGGAAGAAAGCGACAGGGCTCCTACGAGCAGTACTTC.

Ten or more counts support this clonotype. The rearrangement links TRBV15 to TRBJ2-1; 7 positions match TRBD2. V trimming: 0 bases; J trimming: 0 bases; junction bases outside the gene matches: 2. There are 16 residues in the CDR3. CDR1 and CDR2 (germline): LNHNV, YYDKDF (reference sequence). CDR3 protein: CATSREGGSSYNEQFF. The CDR3 bases are TGTGCCACCAGCAGAGAAGGCGGGAGCTCCTACAATGAGCAGTTCTTC. Looking up the rest from reference TRBV15 and TRBJ2-1 gives the full variable domain: DAMVIQNPRYQVTQFGKPVTLSCSQTLNHNVMYWYQQKSSQAPKLLFHYYDKDFNNEADTPDNFQSRRPNTSFCFLDIRSPGLGDTAMYLCATSREGGSSYNEQFFGPGTRLTVL.

This clonotype was seen many times. The chain uses TRBV2 and TRBJ2-1; D unresolved. The V end was cut by 3 bases, the J end by 8 bases, with 8 bases between. The CDR3 has 12 amino acids. Germline V gene lookup returns CDR1 SNHLY and CDR2 FYNNEI. Here the CDR3 DNA reads TGTGCCAGCAGTGACAGTCTAGATGAGCAGTTCTTC. The encoded protein is CASSDSLDEQFF.

As to this clonotype: A read error may account for a junction end that differs from germline. The V gene is TRBV3-1, the J gene TRBJ2-1; D not resolved. In germline, CDR1 is LGHDT, CDR2 YNNKEL (reference sequence). The CDR3 runs to 12 residues. CDR3 amino acids: CASSRSYNGQFF. CDR3 nucleotides: TGTGCCAGCAGCCGGTCCTACAATGGGCAGTTCTTC.

This clonotype was detected ten times or more. V and J are TRBV2 and TRBJ1-6; 8 bases fit TRBD1. The CDR3 contains 15 residues. With V trimmed by 3 bases and J by 9 bases, 7 bases remained unmatched. Germline V gene data show CDR1 as SNHLY and CDR2 as FYNNEI. This chain's CDR3 is CASSEGQVEFSPLHF. CDR3 sequence (DNA): TGTGCCAGCAGTGAGGGACAGGTTGAATTTTCACCCCTCCACTTT.

The gene calls are TRBV24-1 and TRBJ2-2; no firm D call. The CDR3 contains 12 residues. Germline values: CDR1 KGHDR, CDR2 SFDVKD. With 5 bases removed from V and 7 bases from J, the gap between germline ends came to 7 bases. CDR3 in DNA: TGTGCCACCAGTGGTCCCTTCGGGGAGCTGTTTTTT. It specifies CATSGPFGELFF.

The V call is TRBV27, the J call TRBJ1-2; D not resolved. V was trimmed by 7 bases and J by 7 bases, leaving 10 bases between them. Germline assignment: CDR1 MNHEY and CDR2 SMNVEV (reference sequence). This CDR3 comprises 11 residues. The CDR3 protein is CASTRFVGYTF. The DNA for the CDR3 is TGTGCCAGCACCCGGTTCGTTGGCTACACCTTC.

This clonotype showed up many times. The chain couples TRBV27 to TRBJ1-2; 10 nucleotides match TRBD1. Germline loops: CDR1 MNHEY, CDR2 SMNVEV (reference sequence). Trimming removed 10 bases from V and 7 bases from J; junction bases left unmatched: 6. The CDR3 length is 12 residues. The CDR3 DNA is TGTGCCACTCGACAGGGGGCGCGTGGCTACACCTTC. Translating gives CATRQGARGYTF.

This clonotype was detected ten times or more. CDR3 region: CASSQDVSGSGETQYF. The DNA for the CDR3 is TGTGCCAGCAGCCAAGACGTTAGCGGGAGCGGAGAGACCCAGTACTTC. V is TRBV4-2 and J is TRBJ2-5, with 9 bases that match TRBD2. V was pared by 0 bases and J by 4 bases, with 6 bases of the junction left unmatched. The CDR3 extends over 16 amino acids. Germline V gives CDR1 LGHNA, CDR2 YNFKEQ.

This clonotype appeared many times. The genes are TRBV6-2 or TRBV6-3 and TRBJ1-2; TRBD1 matches 9 bases. This CDR3 is built from 17 residues. The V gene end was trimmed by 7 bases and the J gene end by 3 bases; junction bases not matched to a gene: 15. Germline CDR1 and CDR2: MNHEY and SVGEGT. For the CDR3, the DNA is TGTGCCAGCAATCCACTTCACCTGACAGGGGGGCACTATGGCTACACCTTC. It is translated as CASNPLHLTGGHYGYTF.

Many counts were recorded for this clonotype. V usage is TRBV7-3 and J usage is TRBJ2-3, with 7 bases that match TRBD1. The V gene's germline CDR1 is SGHTA and CDR2 FQGTGA. V gave up 5 bases and J gave up 6 bases; unmatched junction bases: 5. The CDR3 length is 13 residues. CDR3 residues: CASSHGTADTQYF. The CDR3 DNA is TGTGCCAGCAGCCATGGGACAGCCGATACGCAGTATTTT.